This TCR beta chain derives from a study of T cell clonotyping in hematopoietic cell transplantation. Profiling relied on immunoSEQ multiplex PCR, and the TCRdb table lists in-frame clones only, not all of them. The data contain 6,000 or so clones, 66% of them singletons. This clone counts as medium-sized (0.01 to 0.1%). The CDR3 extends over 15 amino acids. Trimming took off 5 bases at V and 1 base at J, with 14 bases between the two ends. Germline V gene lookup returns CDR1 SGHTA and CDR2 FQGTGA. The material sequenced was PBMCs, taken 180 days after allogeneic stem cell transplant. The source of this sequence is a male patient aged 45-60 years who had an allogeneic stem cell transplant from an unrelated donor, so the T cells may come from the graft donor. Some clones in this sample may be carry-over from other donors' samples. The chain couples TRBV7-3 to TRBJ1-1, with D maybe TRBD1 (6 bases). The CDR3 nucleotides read TGTGCCAGCAGCAAACGGACAGTGTCGAACACTGAAGCTTTCTTT. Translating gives CASSKRTVSNTEAFF.